Following are 22 T cell receptor beta chains from one sample sequenced in a study of OX40 agonist ivuxolimab in advanced cancers. Some clones are missing from TCRdb's copy, which holds only in-frame ones; the method was immunoSEQ multiplex PCR. The sample lists tens of thousands of clones, more than 80% occurring once. The input for sequencing was CD4+ or CD8+ T cells sorted from blood, taken in a trial of the OX40 agonist ivuxolimab. Receptor source: an adult with an advanced solid tumor such as melanoma, head and neck, liver or kidney cancer.

The chain joins TRBV13 to TRBJ1-1, with TRBD1 matching over 10 bases. The V segment lost 2 bases and the J segment 5 bases; nucleotides outside the gene matches: 14. The CDR3 length is 18 residues. Germline assignment: CDR1 PRHDT and CDR2 FYEKMQ (reference sequence). CDR3 DNA: TGTGCCAGCAGCTTACTCGTTCCTCGGACAGGGGGAAATACTGAAGCTTTCTTT. It is translated as CASSLLVPRTGGNTEAFF.

The chain is built from TRBV4-3 and TRBJ1-4, with D tentatively TRBD1 (5 bases). V was shortened by 1 base and J by 8 bases, with 14 bases between the two germline ends. The germline V gene has CDR1 LGHNA and CDR2 YSLEER. The CDR3 covers 15 residues. This CDR3 is CASSQVGTRGEKLFF. The CDR3 nucleotides read TGCGCCAGCAGCCAAGTAGGGACCCGGGGGGAAAAACTGTTTTTT.

The chain recombines TRBV7-8 with TRBJ2-3; 8 nucleotides match TRBD2. The CDR3 length is 16 residues. CDR1 is SGHVS and CDR2 is FQNEAQ in the germline V gene. V was clipped by 6 bases and J by 2 bases; unmatched bases: 10. Here the CDR3 reads CASRPTSAGTTDTQYF. CDR3 in DNA: TGTGCCAGCAGACCGACTAGCGCGGGAACCACAGATACGCAGTATTTT.

The CDR3 here is CASSMASGPYEQYF. The CDR3 DNA sequence: TGTGCCAGTAGTATGGCTAGCGGTCCCTACGAGCAGTACTTC. The chain combines TRBV19 with TRBJ2-7, with 7 bases aligning to TRBD2. The CDR3 spans 14 residues. V lost 3 bases to trimming and J lost 2 bases; unmatched junction nucleotides: 4. Germline V gene lookup returns CDR1 LNHDA and CDR2 SQIVND (reference sequence).

The chain is built from TRBV5-6 and TRBJ1-4; a possible D gene is TRBD1 (6 bases). V was pared by 1 base and J by 15 bases, with 10 bases between. Germline V gene lookup returns CDR1 SGHDT and CDR2 YYEEEE. CDR3 length: 11 amino acids. The CDR3 region is CASSLSGQMFF. The CDR3 coding sequence is TGTGCCAGCAGCTTGTCGGGACAAATGTTTTTT.

The chain employs TRBV27 and TRBJ1-2; D is unclear. This CDR3 is built from 15 residues. Germline loops: CDR1 MNHEY, CDR2 SMNVEV (reference sequence). V was trimmed by 3 bases and J by 3 bases, leaving 14 bases between them. The CDR3: CASSFVGMGYYGYTF. In nucleotides, the CDR3 is TGTGCCAGCAGTTTCGTGGGAATGGGGTACTATGGCTACACCTTC.

This chain joins TRBV9 and TRBJ2-7; tentatively, D is TRBD1 or TRBD2 (5 bases each). CDR1 and CDR2 (germline): SGDLS, YYNGEE. V was shortened by 0 bases and J by 4 bases, with 17 bases between the two germline ends. This CDR3 spans 16 amino acids. The CDR3 sequence: CASSVDSGQGLYEQYF. The DNA for the CDR3 is TGTGCCAGCAGCGTAGATTCGGGGCAGGGTTTATACGAGCAGTACTTC.

V gene TRBV27 combines with J gene TRBJ2-1; D is uncertain. The CDR3 totals 15 residues. V was cut by 2 bases and J by 3 bases, with 11 bases left in between. Germline V gene lookup returns CDR1 MNHEY and CDR2 SMNVEV (reference sequence). CDR3 coding DNA: TGTGCCAGCAGTTTAAGTAGTGGGAACTACAATGAGCAGTTCTTC. Encoded protein: CASSLSSGNYNEQFF.

V and J are TRBV14 and TRBJ2-2; maybe TRBD2 (5 bases). Trimming removed 4 bases from V and 0 bases from J, with 15 bases in between. CDR3 size: 17 residues. Germline loops: CDR1 SGHDN, CDR2 FVKESK. CDR3 nucleotide sequence: TGTGCCAGCAGCCCTCCGAATTGGAGGACGAACACCGGGGAGCTGTTTTTT. Translating gives CASSPPNWRTNTGELFF.

This clone was seen just once. The V gene is TRBV7-9, the J gene TRBJ2-3; 7 nucleotides line up with TRBD2. From germline, CDR1 is SEHNR and CDR2 FQNEAQ (reference sequence). V shed 4 bases, J shed 0 bases, and the junction held 4 bases outside the gene matches. This CDR3 is built from 15 residues. Written as DNA, the CDR3 is TGTGCCAGCAGCTCGTCAGCGGGGAGCACAGATACGCAGTATTTT. It codes for CASSSSAGSTDTQYF.

The rearrangement joins TRBV19 to TRBJ2-7; a possible D gene is TRBD2 (7 bases). CDR1 and CDR2 (germline): LNHDA, SQIVND (reference sequence). CDR3 size: 15 residues. Between the trimmed V and J ends, which lost 7 bases and 2 bases, there was a span of 18 bases. CDR3 bases: TGTGCCAGTACCGTGAGGAGCGGGACAACCTACGAGCAGTACTTC. It yields the protein CASTVRSGTTYEQYF.

The gene calls are TRBV9 and TRBJ2-5; perhaps TRBD1 as D (5 bases). CDR3 length: 16 amino acids. The V gene lost 3 bases and the J gene lost 0 bases, with 15 bases spanning the gap. The V gene's germline CDR1 is SGDLS and CDR2 YYNGEE. In DNA, the CDR3 is TGTGCCAGCAGCGACCCTAGACAGCCCCACCAAGAGACCCAGTACTTC. Translating it yields CASSDPRQPHQETQYF.

The chain combines TRBV5-6 with TRBJ2-1; 7 bases fit TRBD1. V lost 0 bases, J lost 8 bases, and 5 bases stayed unmatched. The germline V gene has CDR1 SGHDT and CDR2 YYEEEE. The CDR3 spans 14 residues. CDR3 nucleotides: TGTGCCAGCAGCTTGGGCGACAGGGCCCATGAGCAGTTCTTC. Encoded protein: CASSLGDRAHEQFF.

This rearrangement joins TRBV6-5 to TRBJ1-1; tentative D call: TRBD1 (5 bases). The CDR3 consists of 13 residues. CDR1 is MNHEY, CDR2 SVGAGI, per germline. Trimming removed 7 bases from V and 3 bases from J, with 12 bases in between. The CDR3 spells CASIPWGDTEAFF. CDR3 nucleotides: TGTGCCAGCATTCCATGGGGGGACACTGAAGCTTTCTTT.

This clone occurred once. The chain couples TRBV7-9 to TRBJ1-2; 8 bases fit TRBD1. V was clipped by 2 bases and J by 2 bases; unmatched bases: 1. This CDR3 is 14 amino acids long. Germline V gene sequence: CDR1 SEHNR, CDR2 FQNEAQ (reference sequence). CDR3 DNA: TGTGCCAGCAGCTTAACAGGGGGGAACTATGGCTACACCTTC. The encoded protein is CASSLTGGNYGYTF.

This rearrangement joins TRBV4-3 to TRBJ2-7; D is perhaps TRBD2 (6 bases). Trimming cost V 3 bases and J 3 bases, with 21 bases left between them. Germline V lookup: CDR1 LGHNA, CDR2 YSLEER. This CDR3 is built from 17 residues. This CDR3 is CASSHATSGEDGYEQYF. CDR3 in DNA: TGCGCCAGCAGCCATGCTACGTCTGGGGAGGATGGCTACGAGCAGTACTTC.

This chain joins TRBV6-5 and TRBJ2-2; 7 bases line up with TRBD1. The CDR3 length is 16 residues. CDR1 is MNHEY and CDR2 is SVGAGI in the germline V gene. Trimming removed 2 bases from V and 1 base from J; junction bases left unmatched: 4. The CDR3 region has the DNA TGTGCCAGCAGTTACCTGGGACAGATGAACACCGGGGAGCTGTTTTTT. It specifies CASSYLGQMNTGELFF.

The chain couples TRBV6-5 to TRBJ2-7; TRBD2 matches 11 bases. CDR1 MNHEY and CDR2 SVGAGI come from the germline V gene. Trimming at V came to 6 bases and at J to 3 bases, leaving 4 bases not matched to a gene. The CDR3 sequence is 14 residues long. CDR3 sequence: CASSLAGGHYEQYF. CDR3 nucleotides: TGTGCCAGCAGCCTAGCGGGGGGTCACTACGAGCAGTACTTC.

J is TRBJ1-2 and V is TRBV6-5, with a possible D match to TRBD1 (6 bases). The germline V gene encodes CDR1 MNHEY and CDR2 SVGAGI. The CDR3 contains 14 residues. V lost 4 bases and J lost 3, with 12 bases in between. CDR3 coding DNA: TGTGCCAGCAGTTTCGGGGGCGAGGACTATGGCTACACCTTC. It is translated as CASSFGGEDYGYTF.

CDR3 sequence reads: CASRLWTGSYGYTF. The CDR3 DNA follows: TGTGCCAGTAGGCTATGGACAGGGAGCTATGGCTACACCTTC. The chain carries TRBV19 and TRBJ1-2; 8 bases match TRBD1. After removal of 6 bases from V and 4 bases from J, the junction contained 7 bases not matched to a gene. The CDR3 is 14 amino acids. Germline V gene lookup returns CDR1 LNHDA and CDR2 SQIVND (reference sequence).

This clone has a single count. The chain carries TRBV7-6 and TRBJ2-7; 9 bases align to TRBD2. Germline CDR1 reads SGHVS; CDR2 reads FNYEAQ. CDR3 size: 16 residues. The ends lost 5 bases at V and 1 base at J; junction bases unmatched: 9. CDR3 amino acids: CASSHSPSGASYEQYF. CDR3 coding DNA: TGTGCCAGCAGCCATTCTCCTAGCGGGGCTTCCTACGAGCAGTACTTC. Full variable domain (missing parts from reference TRBV7-6 and TRBJ2-7): GAGVSQSPRYKVTKRGQDVALRCDPISGHVSLYWYRQALGQGPEFLTYFNYEAQQDKSGLPNDRFSAERPEGSISTLTIQRTEQRDSAMYRCASSHSPSGASYEQYFGPGTRLTVT.

This chain connects TRBV7-2 to TRBJ2-7; maybe TRBD2 (6 bases). V dropped 1 base and J dropped 7 bases, with 8 bases sitting between them. Germline V gene data show CDR1 as SGHTA and CDR2 as FQGNSA. This CDR3 is built from 12 residues. The CDR3 here is CASSLGGVEQYF. In DNA form, the CDR3 reads TGTGCCAGCAGCTTAGGGGGGGTTGAGCAGTACTTC.